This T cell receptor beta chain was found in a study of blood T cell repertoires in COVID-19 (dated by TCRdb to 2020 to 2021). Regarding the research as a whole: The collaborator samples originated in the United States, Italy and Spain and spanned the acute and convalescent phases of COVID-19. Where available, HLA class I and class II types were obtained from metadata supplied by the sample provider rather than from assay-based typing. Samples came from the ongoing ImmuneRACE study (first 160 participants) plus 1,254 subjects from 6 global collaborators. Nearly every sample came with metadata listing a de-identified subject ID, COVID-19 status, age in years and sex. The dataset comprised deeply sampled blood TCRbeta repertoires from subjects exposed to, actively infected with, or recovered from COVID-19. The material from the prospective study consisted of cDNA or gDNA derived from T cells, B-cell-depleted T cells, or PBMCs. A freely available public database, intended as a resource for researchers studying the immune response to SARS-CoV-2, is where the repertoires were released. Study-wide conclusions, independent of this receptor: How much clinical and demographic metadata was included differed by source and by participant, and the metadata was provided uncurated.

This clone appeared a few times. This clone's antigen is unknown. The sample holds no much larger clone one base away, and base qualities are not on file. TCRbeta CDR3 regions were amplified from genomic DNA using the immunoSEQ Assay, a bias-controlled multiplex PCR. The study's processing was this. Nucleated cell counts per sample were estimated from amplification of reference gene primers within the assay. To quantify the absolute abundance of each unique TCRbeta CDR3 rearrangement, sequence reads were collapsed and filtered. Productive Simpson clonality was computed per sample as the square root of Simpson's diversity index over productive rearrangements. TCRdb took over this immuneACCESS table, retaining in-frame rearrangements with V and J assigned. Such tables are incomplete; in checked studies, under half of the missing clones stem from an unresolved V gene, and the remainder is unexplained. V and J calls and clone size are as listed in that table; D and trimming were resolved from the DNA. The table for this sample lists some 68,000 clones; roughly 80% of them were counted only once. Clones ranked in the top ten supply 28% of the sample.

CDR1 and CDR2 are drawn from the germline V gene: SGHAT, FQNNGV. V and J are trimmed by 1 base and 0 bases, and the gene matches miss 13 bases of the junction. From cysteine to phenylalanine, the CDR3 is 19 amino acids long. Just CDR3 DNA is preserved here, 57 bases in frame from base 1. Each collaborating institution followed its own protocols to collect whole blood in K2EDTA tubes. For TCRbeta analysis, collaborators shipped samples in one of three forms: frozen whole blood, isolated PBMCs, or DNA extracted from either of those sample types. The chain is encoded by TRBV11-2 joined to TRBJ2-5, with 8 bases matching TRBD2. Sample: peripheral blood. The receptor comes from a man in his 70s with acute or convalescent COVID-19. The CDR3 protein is CASSLVSSTSGWYQETQYF. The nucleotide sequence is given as TGTGCCAGCAGCTTAGTATCGTCTACTAGCGGTTGGTACCAAGAGACCCAGTACTTC.